The subject of this entry is one T cell receptor beta chain. Its antigen is undetermined. TCRdb ran MiXCR on the reads and lists one entry per CDR3 protein. Of under 800,000 distinct CDR3 sequences listed, less than 25% are singletons. This sample was taken from a study of T cell repertoires in cytomegalovirus infection. Study background: Public TCR beta signatures were indicative of both CMV infection and a matching HLA type. Study-wide results and caveats: Adding up the frequency of public TCR beta families identified people who carried CMV plus the relevant HLA. The ex vivo response was dominated by HLA-C-restricted CMV-specific TCR beta clonotypes.

CDR3 length: 15 amino acids. The V end lost 1 base, the J end lost 4 bases, and 13 bases lay between the germline ends. The chain carries TRBV12-3 or TRBV12-4 and TRBJ1-2; D is undetermined. This clonotype originated in a human donor in good health (CMV status not recorded). Some clones in this sample may be carry-over from other donors' samples. The sequenced sample consisted of CD8+ T cells from PBMCs. The CDR3 DNA is TGTGCCAGCAGTTTAGTGGACGCGGGATTCTATGGCTACACCTTC. This sequence encodes CASSLVDAGFYGYTF.